This is a list of T cell receptor beta chains from one sample in a study of T-cell memory formation after mild COVID-19. TCRdb called the 5' RACE reads again in MiXCR, with one record for every CDR3 protein. The sample has 35,000 to 45,000 distinct CDR3 sequences, 6% to 7% seen once; the top ten hold approximately 0.74%. Material: PBMCs or a T cell subset sorted from them (not recorded which). These receptors came from an adult who had mild COVID-19 (a few samples of this study predate the infection). Cell type and time point are not known. Each CDR3 is given without its conserved first and last residue.

CDR3 length: 11; V gene: TRBV9; CDR3 protein: ASSVEEGREAF
CDR3 length: 13; V gene: TRBV20-1; CDR3 protein: SARGSGRDTGELF
CDR3 length: 12; V gene: TRBV7-9; CDR3 protein: ASSLGQGNEKLF
CDR3 length: 10; V gene: TRBV20-1; CDR3 protein: SARDSPYEQY
CDR3 length: 13; V gene: TRBV27; CDR3 protein: ASRLQGATKNIQY
CDR3 length: 14; V gene: TRBV6-1; CDR3 protein: ASRRGAAANTGELF
CDR3 length: 14; V gene: TRBV3-1; CDR3 protein: ASSTTYRDRGREQY
CDR3 length: 13; V gene: TRBV6-2/TRBV6-3; CDR3 protein: ASSYGGAGTNEQF
CDR3 length: 9; V gene: TRBV6-5; CDR3 protein: ATSRGMEQY
CDR3 length: 13; V gene: TRBV7-2; CDR3 protein: ASSRDVSSYNEQF
CDR3 length: 12; V gene: TRBV5-1; CDR3 protein: ASSLANRNTEAF
CDR3 length: 14; V gene: TRBV24-1; CDR3 protein: ATSDWGTGSTDTQY
CDR3 length: 9; V gene: TRBV29-1; CDR3 protein: SVGEGYGYT
CDR3 length: 10; V gene: TRBV5-6; CDR3 protein: ASRRARSGYT
CDR3 length: 11; V gene: TRBV30; CDR3 protein: AWRGQGVTEAF
CDR3 length: 18; V gene: TRBV4-1; CDR3 protein: ASSQAPLKTSGGGMAEQF
CDR3 length: 13; V gene: TRBV4-1; CDR3 protein: ASSQRGGLDGELF
CDR3 length: 11; V gene: TRBV29-1; CDR3 protein: SVDEGPYNEQF
CDR3 length: 11; V gene: TRBV27; CDR3 protein: ASSFRGSTEAF
CDR3 length: 11; V gene: TRBV4-2; CDR3 protein: ASSESGSYEQY
CDR3 length: 15; V gene: TRBV5-1; CDR3 protein: ASSGTTWDRATDTQY
CDR3 length: 13; V gene: TRBV11-1; CDR3 protein: ASSNDRGIKDTQY
CDR3 length: 12; V gene: TRBV12-3/TRBV12-4; CDR3 protein: ASSPGQYNSPLH
CDR3 length: 11; V gene: TRBV6-2/TRBV6-3; CDR3 protein: ASKPGWGYEQY
CDR3 length: 14; V gene: TRBV12-3/TRBV12-4; CDR3 protein: ASSFTGQGPSYEQY
CDR3 length: 13; V gene: TRBV5-5; CDR3 protein: ASSQFGTVQETQY
CDR3 length: 11; V gene: TRBV7-8; CDR3 protein: ASSYPPPETQY
CDR3 length: 16; V gene: TRBV6-2/TRBV6-3; CDR3 protein: ASSYVLAGGLPTDTQY
CDR3 length: 16; V gene: TRBV7-2; CDR3 protein: ASSLAVTSGMRAGELF
CDR3 length: 12; V gene: TRBV5-6; CDR3 protein: ASSRGVAYNEQF
CDR3 length: 14; V gene: TRBV29-1; CDR3 protein: SVRGVSGSWANVLT
CDR3 length: 13; V gene: TRBV19; CDR3 protein: ASSWGSSSGNTIY
CDR3 length: 11; V gene: TRBV27; CDR3 protein: ASSDAGGREQY
CDR3 length: 10; V gene: TRBV3-1; CDR3 protein: ASSQDGYGYT
CDR3 length: 11; V gene: TRBV20-1; CDR3 protein: SANPGRNTEAF
CDR3 length: 13; V gene: TRBV5-4; CDR3 protein: ASSPSVRDNYEQY
CDR3 length: 11; V gene: TRBV12-3/TRBV12-4; CDR3 protein: ASSLAGGYGYT
CDR3 length: 13; V gene: TRBV20-1; CDR3 protein: SVRLQDRGLGEQY
CDR3 length: 11; V gene: TRBV5-1; CDR3 protein: ASSSATTGEQY
CDR3 length: 12; V gene: TRBV7-9; CDR3 protein: ASNKLAASDTQY
CDR3 length: 13; V gene: TRBV24-1; CDR3 protein: ATSITGAGDNEQF
CDR3 length: 14; V gene: TRBV27; CDR3 protein: ASSFTSGGSGGEQF
CDR3 length: 13; V gene: TRBV5-1; CDR3 protein: ASSLGGQFIGELF
CDR3 length: 12; V gene: TRBV5-1; CDR3 protein: ASSLGQGFDEQF
CDR3 length: 11; V gene: TRBV20-1; CDR3 protein: SAVNSDMKGYT
CDR3 length: 12; V gene: TRBV4-2; CDR3 protein: ASSLVGGNQPQH